A selection of T cell receptor beta chains follows, all from one sample in a study of post-analysis software for immune sequencing data. A single record per CDR3 protein comes from TCRdb applying MiXCR to the PCR reads. The sample lists approximately 690,000 distinct CDR3 sequences; 55% to 70% were seen once. Sequenced input: blood. Every receptor here comes from a girl aged 2 to 9 with multiple sclerosis. Both conserved end residues are part of each CDR3. D genes are given only for firm matches. Size tells how often a clone was seen (once, few, many) or the class of an expanded clone, and some rows leave it out.

>TRBV5-1|17|TRBJ1-1|NA|NA
TGCGCCAGCAGCTTGGATGGGGGCCCCTACGTGAACACTGAAGCTTTCTTT
CASSLDGGPYVNTEAFF
>TRBV20-1|15|TRBJ2-1|NA|TRBD2
TGCAGTGCTAGAGAGTCGGGGGGCTCCTACAATGAGCAGTTCTTC
CSARESGGSYNEQFF
>TRBV5-5|15|TRBJ1-5|NA|NA
TGTGCCAGCAGCTCCTTTCAGTCGGTCGGGCAGCCCCAGCATTTT
CASSSFQSVGQPQHF
>TRBV5-1|15|TRBJ2-1|NA|NA
TGCGCCAGCAGCCCTGACGGTAGCTCCTACAATGAGCAGTTCTTC
CASSPDGSSYNEQFF
>TRBV12-3/TRBV12-4|15|TRBJ2-7|NA|TRBD1
TGTGCCAGCAGAACCGACAGGGAATCGTTCTACGAGCAGTACTTC
CASRTDRESFYEQYF
>TRBV29-1|15|TRBJ2-6|NA|NA
TGCAGCGTTGAAGGGTCGGGCTCTGGGGCCAACGTCCTGACTTTC
CSVEGSGSGANVLTF
>TRBV5-1|15|TRBJ2-7|NA|TRBD2
TGCGCCAGCAGCTTGGGGACTAGCCGCACCTACGAGCAGTACTTC
CASSLGTSRTYEQYF
>TRBV27|13|TRBJ1-2|NA|NA
TGTGCCAGCAGTTTTTTCGGGAACTATGGCTACACCTTC
CASSFFGNYGYTF
>TRBV15|14|TRBJ1-1|NA|NA
TGTGCCGCCAGCAGGGAGCTTTTGAACACCGAAGCTTTCTTT
CAASRELLNTEAFF
>TRBV10-3|13|TRBJ2-5|NA|TRBD1
TGTGCCATCAGCCTGACAGGGCAAGAGACCCAGTACTTC
CAISLTGQETQYF
>TRBV10-2|15|TRBJ2-3|once|NA
TGCGCCAGCAGTGATCTAGCGGGCAGGGGGGATACGCAGTATTTT
CASSDLAGRGDTQYF
>TRBV3-1|15|TRBJ2-5|NA|TRBD2
TGTGCCAGCAGCCAAGATATAGCGGGGGAAGAGACCCAGTACTTC
CASSQDIAGEETQYF
>TRBV7-2|12|TRBJ2-1|NA|NA
TGTGCCAGCAGCCTCAACCCGAAAGAGCAGTTCTTC
CASSLNPKEQFF
>TRBV7-9|17|TRBJ1-5|NA|TRBD1
TGTGCCAGCAGCTTAGCAGCTAGGACAGGGGATCTTCAGCCCCAGCATTTT
CASSLAARTGDLQPQHF
>TRBV20-1|19|TRBJ2-1|few|TRBD2
TGCAGTGCTAGAGGCCAGACTAGCGGGAAGATCTTCTCCTACAATGAGCAGTTCTTC
CSARGQTSGKIFSYNEQFF
>TRBV4-1|16|TRBJ2-1|NA|NA
TGCGCCAGCAGCCAAGAGAAGGACAGCTCCTACAATGAGCAGTTCTTC
CASSQEKDSSYNEQFF
>TRBV5-1|14|TRBJ2-1|NA|TRBD1
TGCGCCAGCAGCCCCGGACAGGGTCTAGAGGAGCAGTTCTTC
CASSPGQGLEEQFF
>TRBV7-9|15|TRBJ2-4|few|NA
TGTGCCAGCAGCAAGGTCAGGGCGGGCGAAAACATTCAGTACTTC
CASSKVRAGENIQYF
>TRBV29-1|9|TRBJ2-1|NA|NA
TGCAGCGTGGGCGAGGAGCAGTTCTTC
CSVGEEQFF
>TRBV20-1|14|TRBJ2-1|NA|TRBD1
TGCAGTGCTCCTGGGACAGGGAGCTACAATGAGCAGTTCTTC
CSAPGTGSYNEQFF
>TRBV7-2|15|TRBJ2-3|NA|TRBD2
TGTGCCAGCAGCGTTAGCGGGGGTTCACTTGATACGCAGTATTTT
CASSVSGGSLDTQYF
>TRBV5-1|14|TRBJ2-1|NA|NA
TGCGCCAGCAGCTCTGGGGTTCCGGGCAATGAGCAGTTCTTC
CASSSGVPGNEQFF
>TRBV20-1|13|TRBJ2-7|few|TRBD2
TGCAGTGCTCCTGGGACTAGCGGCTACGAGCAGTACTTC
CSAPGTSGYEQYF
>TRBV7-9|18|TRBJ2-1|NA|TRBD2
TGTGCCAGCAGCTTAGCCGGACTAGCGGGCGACTCCTACAATGAGCAGTTCTTC
CASSLAGLAGDSYNEQFF
>TRBV20-1|12|TRBJ2-1|few|NA
TGCAGTGCTAGCAACCAGAACAATGAGCAGTTCTTC
CSASNQNNEQFF
>TRBV5-1|16|TRBJ2-5|few|NA
TGCGCCAGCAGCTCCCCTGCCGGGCCTAAAGGAGAGACCCAGTACTTC
CASSSPAGPKGETQYF
>TRBV4-1|14|TRBJ2-7|NA|NA
TGCGCCAGCAGCCCACAGGGCCTCGGGTACGAGCAGTACTTC
CASSPQGLGYEQYF
>TRBV5-1|14|TRBJ2-1|NA|NA
TGCGCCAGCACCCTAGGTTTCCGGGGAAATGAGCAGTTCTTC
CASTLGFRGNEQFF
>TRBV28|12|TRBJ2-6|NA|NA
TGTGCCAGTGGGGCTGGGGCCAACGTCCTGACTTTC
CASGAGANVLTF
>TRBV6-6|15|TRBJ2-3|few|NA
TGTGCCAGCAGTCCTACAGGGTCTAGCACAGATACGCAGTATTTT
CASSPTGSSTDTQYF
>TRBV7-9|16|TRBJ2-7|NA|TRBD2
TGTGCCAGCAGCTTAGATCCTCCGGGGGGGCCGGACGAGCAGTACTTC
CASSLDPPGGPDEQYF
>TRBV25-1|14|TRBJ2-5|few|TRBD2
TGTGCCAGCAGCGTAGCGGGGGTGGAAGAGACCCAGTACTTC
CASSVAGVEETQYF
>TRBV5-6|14|TRBJ1-2|NA|TRBD1
TGTGCCAGCAGCTTCGAGACAGGGATGAGCGGCTACACCTTC
CASSFETGMSGYTF
>TRBV7-2|14|TRBJ2-5|NA|NA
TGTGCCAGCAGACAAAGTGGCTCCCAAGAGACCCAGTACTTC
CASRQSGSQETQYF
>TRBV14|13|TRBJ2-7|NA|NA
TGTGCCAGCAGGGAGGGTTTCTCCTACGAGCAGTACTTC
CASREGFSYEQYF
>TRBV3-1|18|TRBJ2-1|NA|TRBD2
TGTGCCAGCAGCCAAGAAGGTGTTAGGCTAGCGGGAGACGGTGAGCAGTTCTTC
CASSQEGVRLAGDGEQFF
>TRBV29-1|15|TRBJ2-5|NA|TRBD2
TGCAGCGTCAAACGGACTAGCGGGGGGGCTGAGACCCAGTACTTC
CSVKRTSGGAETQYF
>TRBV24-1|15|TRBJ2-4|NA|TRBD2
TGTGCCACCAGTGGCGGGGGGGCAACCAAAAACATTCAGTACTTC
CATSGGGATKNIQYF
>TRBV14|15|TRBJ2-7|few|TRBD2
TGTGCCAGCAGCCCCCCGGGACTAGAGTACCACGAGCAGTACTTC
CASSPPGLEYHEQYF
>TRBV12-3/TRBV12-4|15|TRBJ2-1|NA|NA
TGTGCCAGTGAGCCAGGCGGCCTCTCCTACAATGAGCAGTTCTTC
CASEPGGLSYNEQFF
>TRBV20-1|13|TRBJ1-2|NA|NA
TGCAGTGCTCCCCAGAGGGGGGCGGGAGGCTACACCTTC
CSAPQRGAGGYTF
>TRBV12-3/TRBV12-4|14|TRBJ1-5|NA|NA
TGTGCCAGCAGTAGAAACGGAAACAATCAGCCCCAGCATTTT
CASSRNGNNQPQHF
>TRBV20-1|14|TRBJ2-1|NA|NA
TGCAGTGAGGTTGGAGGGGGCGCTTGCAATGAGCAGTTCTTC
CSEVGGGACNEQFF
>TRBV7-2|15|TRBJ2-3|NA|NA
TGTGCCAGCAGTCAAATGCAGGGGATCCCAGATACGCAGTATTTT
CASSQMQGIPDTQYF
>TRBV29-1|14|TRBJ2-5|NA|TRBD2
TGCAGCGTGGACTACCTAGCGGTCCAAGAGACCCAGTACTTC
CSVDYLAVQETQYF
>TRBV12-3/TRBV12-4|14|TRBJ2-5|many|NA
TGTGCCAGCAGTTTTAACGGCCCTCAAGAGACCCAGTACTTC
CASSFNGPQETQYF
>TRBV12-3/TRBV12-4|17|TRBJ2-1|NA|TRBD2
TGTGCCAGCAACCTCCAATGGGGGCTAGCGGGAGGCAATGAGCAGTTCTTC
CASNLQWGLAGGNEQFF
>TRBV4-2|16|TRBJ2-7|once|TRBD2
TGTGCCAGCAGCCCCGGGAGGATGCGGGGATCCTACGAGCAGTACTTC
CASSPGRMRGSYEQYF
>TRBV20-1|14|TRBJ2-2|NA|NA
TGCAGTGCTAGAGATCACGCAGCTTCCGGGGAGCTGTTTTTT
CSARDHAASGELFF
>TRBV2|13|TRBJ2-1|NA|NA
TGTGCCAGCAGTGAAGCGCGGACCCAGGAGCAGTTCTTC
CASSEARTQEQFF
>TRBV7-2|12|TRBJ2-1|NA|NA
TGTGCCAGCAGCTTAGAGCTCCAATCGCAGTTCTTC
CASSLELQSQFF